A single sample is the source of the 30 T cell receptor beta chains below, sequenced in a study of CD8+ T cells in alopecia areata. RNA extraction and reverse transcription yielded cDNA as sequencing template. Assay used: immunoSEQ multiplex PCR; TCRdb lists only in-frame clones, some missing. The sample comprises approximately 180,000 clones, around 60% of which are singletons, and around 15% rests with the top ten. The source material was CD4+ T cells sorted from blood, sampled at week 0. Source of these receptors: a human donor with alopecia areata.

The CDR3 is CASSLLGRNTEAFF. The CDR3 coding sequence is TGTGCCAGCAGCTTGCTGGGGCGGAACACTGAAGCTTTCTTT. The genes are TRBV5-6 and TRBJ1-1, with D possibly TRBD1 on 5 matching bases. Trimming cost V 1 base and J 1 base, with 8 bases left between them. The CDR3 consists of 14 residues. Germline V gene lookup returns CDR1 SGHDT and CDR2 YYEEEE.

The genes are TRBV30 and TRBJ2-3; weak D call: TRBD2 (7 bases). The CDR3 runs to 17 residues. Between the trimmed V and J ends, which lost 0 bases and 1 base, there was a span of 17 bases. Per germline, CDR1 GTSNPN and CDR2 SVGIG (reference sequence). CDR3 loop: CAWSVTGVGGRTDTQYF. The DNA for the CDR3 is TGTGCCTGGAGTGTAACGGGAGTGGGGGGGCGCACAGATACGCAGTATTTT.

In its sample, this clone was seen a few times. The chain combines TRBV7-9 with TRBJ2-7, with D perhaps matching TRBD1 (5 bases). Germline V gives CDR1 SEHNR, CDR2 FQNEAQ (reference sequence). V lost 5 bases and J lost 2, with 13 bases in between. The CDR3 has 14 amino acids. This CDR3 is CASSLLTDTYEQYF. The CDR3 region has the DNA TGTGCCAGCAGCCTGTTGACAGATACCTACGAGCAGTACTTC.

This clone was seen only a few times. This rearrangement joins TRBV1 to TRBJ2-2; the DNA was not compared with TRBD2, the D call given in the table. TRBV1 is a documented pseudogene. CDR3 length equals 17 residues. This CDR3 reads CTSSQLPGTINTGELFF. As DNA, the CDR3 is TGCACCAGCAGCCAGCTCCCCGGGACTATCAACACCGGGGAGCTGTTTTTT.

The V and J genes are TRBV27 and TRBJ2-7, with 13 positions matching TRBD2. The V and J ends lost 5 bases and 4 bases, in that order; junction bases with no gene match: 5. Germline V gene data show CDR1 as MNHEY and CDR2 as SMNVEV (reference sequence). This CDR3 is 15 amino acids long. CDR3 coding DNA: TGTGCCAGCAGTCCTGGACTAGCGGGGGTTTACGAGCAGTACTTC. Translating it yields CASSPGLAGVYEQYF.

The chain carries TRBV5-1 and TRBJ2-2, with no clear D. This CDR3 has 15 amino acids. V dropped 0 bases and J dropped 5 bases, with 11 bases sitting between them. The germline CDR1 and CDR2 sequences are SGHRS and YFSETQ. In nucleotides, the CDR3 is TGCGCCAGCAGCTTGGACCCCCAGCTGACCGGGGAGCTGTTTTTT. It translates to CASSLDPQLTGELFF.

The genes are TRBV4-2 and TRBJ2-7; 9 bases are shared with TRBD1. Trimming removed 1 base from V and 2 bases from J; junction bases left unmatched: 6. Germline CDR1 and CDR2: LGHNA and YNFKEQ. The CDR3 has 16 amino acids. The DNA for the CDR3 is TGTGCCAGCAGCCAAGGTTCCGGGACAGGGACCTACGAGCAGTACTTC. This gives the protein CASSQGSGTGTYEQYF.

This chain joins TRBV2 and TRBJ1-5; TRBD1 agrees at 9 bases. Trimming at V came to 5 bases and at J to 5 bases, leaving 4 bases not matched to a gene. The germline CDR1 and CDR2 sequences are SNHLY and FYNNEI. The CDR3 consists of 14 residues. The DNA of the CDR3 is TGTGCCAGCAGTAGGGACAGGGAGTATCAGCCCCAGCATTTT. It yields the protein CASSRDREYQPQHF.

The chain links TRBV30 to TRBJ1-4; D gene uncertain. The CDR3 runs to 13 residues. Germline V lookup: CDR1 GTSNPN, CDR2 SVGIG (reference sequence). V lost 1 base and J 8 bases, leaving 11 bases between the germline ends. CDR3 region: CAWSGGLAEKLFF. In DNA, the CDR3 is TGTGCCTGGAGTGGAGGGCTCGCGGAAAAACTGTTTTTT.

This clone was detected a few times. The chain has TRBV5-1 and TRBJ1-2; 7 bases agree with TRBD1. Germline CDR1 is SGHRS and CDR2 is YFSETQ. Trimming cost V 4 bases and J 8 bases; bases outside gene matches: 8. The CDR3 has 13 amino acids. The CDR3 DNA reads as TGCGCCAGCAGCACCGAGACAGGGAACGGCTACACCTTC. Residues: CASSTETGNGYTF.

This clone was counted a few times. The chain has TRBV29-1 and TRBJ2-1, with D perhaps TRBD1 (5 bases). This CDR3 has 13 amino acids. Per germline, CDR1 SQVTM and CDR2 ANQGSEA. The V gene lost 0 bases and the J gene lost 7 bases, with 10 bases spanning the gap. Here the CDR3 reads CSVEDGASNEQFF. The CDR3 DNA reads TGCAGCGTTGAAGATGGGGCGAGTAATGAGCAGTTCTTC.

In this sample, this clone turned up once. The chain links TRBV7-9 to TRBJ2-5; D perhaps matches TRBD2 (5 bases). V lost 5 bases and J lost 3, with 16 bases in between. The CDR3 contains 15 residues. Germline CDR1 is SEHNR and CDR2 is FQNEAQ (reference sequence). CDR3 nucleotide sequence: TGTGCCAGCAGCCCGGTGGCATCGAGGGAAGAGACCCAGTACTTC. Residues: CASSPVASREETQYF.

The rearrangement joins TRBV5-6 to TRBJ1-4; D might be TRBD1 (6 bases). CDR1 is SGHDT, CDR2 YYEEEE, per germline. The length of the CDR3 is 14 residues. The ends were cut back, 0 bases at V and 6 bases at J, with 9 bases in the middle. In nucleotides, the CDR3 is TGTGCCAGCAGCTTGGACAGGGTTGATGAAAAACTGTTTTTT. Its protein is CASSLDRVDEKLFF.

The chain has TRBV7-9 and TRBJ2-5; 7 bases map to TRBD2. The V gene end was trimmed by 5 bases and the J gene end by 5 bases; junction bases not matched to a gene: 8. The CDR3 runs to 14 residues. Germline CDR1 SEHNR, CDR2 FQNEAQ (reference sequence). The CDR3 DNA follows: TGTGCCAGCAGCCTAAAGGCCGGGAGGGAGACCCAGTACTTC. The encoded protein is CASSLKAGRETQYF.

This clone was seen only a few times. The V call is TRBV29-1, the J call TRBJ1-3; 9 nucleotides align to TRBD1. The germline gives CDR1 SQVTM, CDR2 ANQGSEA. This CDR3 spans 14 amino acids. After removal of 4 bases from V and 1 base from J, the junction contained 2 bases not matched to a gene. The CDR3, as DNA: TGCAGCGTTGCCGGGACAGGGTCTGGAAACACCATATATTTT. Amino acid sequence: CSVAGTGSGNTIYF.

This clone was counted a few times. The V and J genes are TRBV2 and TRBJ1-5, with 8 positions matching TRBD1. Germline V gene data show CDR1 as SNHLY and CDR2 as FYNNEI. J was trimmed by 2 bases and V by 4 bases; bases with no gene match: 16. This CDR3 has 19 residues. The CDR3 bases are TGTGCCAGCAGTGTCCCGGGACAGGCAGGTATTGGTGGCAATCAGCCCCAGCATTTT. Residues: CASSVPGQAGIGGNQPQHF.

The chain uses TRBV19 and TRBJ2-3; D is uncertain. The CDR3 loop spans 12 amino acids. Deletions cut 4 bases from V and 7 bases from J, with 9 bases between. Germline V CDR1 and CDR2: LNHDA, SQIVND (reference sequence). The CDR3 sequence is CASSTTPHTQYF. Here the CDR3 DNA reads TGTGCCAGTAGTACTACCCCCCATACGCAGTATTTT.

The chain has TRBV29-1 and TRBJ2-5; possibly TRBD1 for D (5 bases). CDR1 and CDR2 (germline): SQVTM, ANQGSEA. V was clipped by 2 bases and J by 5 bases, with 9 bases between them. This CDR3 has 12 residues. CDR3 in amino acids: CSVERGEETQYF. The CDR3 DNA reads TGCAGCGTTGAAAGGGGTGAGGAGACCCAGTACTTC.

This clone was counted once. The chain combines TRBV30 with TRBJ2-1; 10 nucleotides match TRBD2. CDR3 length equals 12 residues. J gave up 8 bases and V 4 bases, and 2 bases lay outside the gene matches. Germline lookup yields CDR1 GTSNPN and CDR2 SVGIG (reference sequence). The CDR3 here is CAWTGLAYEQFF. For the CDR3, the DNA is TGTGCCTGGACGGGACTAGCGTATGAGCAGTTCTTC.

This clone appeared a few times. The CDR3 DNA sequence: TGTGCCAGCAGTTTGTCGGGGACCTATGGCTACACCTTC. It is translated as CASSLSGTYGYTF. The rearrangement uses TRBV27 and TRBJ1-2; D perhaps matches TRBD1 (5 bases). The CDR3 totals 13 residues. Trimming removed 3 bases at V and 4 bases at J, with 9 bases between. The germline V gene has CDR1 MNHEY and CDR2 SMNVEV (reference sequence).

This clone has just a few counts. This sequence joins TRBV10-3 and TRBJ1-2; 7 bases are a match to TRBD1. This CDR3 comprises 12 residues. V lost 3 bases and J lost 5; bases outside the gene matches: 0. Germline CDR1 is ENHRY and CDR2 is SYGVKD. CDR3: CAISEQGYGYTF. CDR3 bases: TGTGCCATCAGTGAACAGGGGTATGGCTACACCTTC.

This clone showed up just a few times. The chain recombines TRBV29-1 with TRBJ1-2; TRBD1 is a possible D gene (5 bases). The CDR3 covers 11 residues. The germline CDR1 and CDR2 sequences are SQVTM and ANQGSEA. Trimming stripped 6 bases from V and 6 bases from J, with 11 bases between. For the CDR3, the DNA is TGCAGCGTCACTGGGGGGGATGGCTACACCTTC. As protein: CSVTGGDGYTF. The full variable domain, with the rest looked up from reference TRBV29-1 and TRBJ1-2, is SAVISQKPSRDICQRGTSLTIQCQVDSQVTMMFWYRQQPGQSLTLIATANQGSEATYESGFVIDKFPISRPNLTFSTLTVSNMSPEDSSIYLCSVTGGDGYTFGSGTRLTVV.

The J gene is TRBJ2-3, the V gene TRBV5-6; 12 nucleotides line up with TRBD2. The CDR3 consists of 19 residues. Looked up from germline, CDR1 is SGHDT and CDR2 is YYEEEE. Trimming took 2 bases from V and 3 from J; bases not matched to a gene: 13. CDR3 sequence reads: CASSFSLAGGPKSTDTQYF. CDR3 nucleotides: TGTGCCAGCAGCTTTTCGCTAGCGGGGGGGCCAAAGAGTACAGATACGCAGTATTTT.

This clone was seen a handful of times. The chain uses TRBV2 and TRBJ2-2; the D is unclear. This CDR3 region has 14 residues. The germline V gene has CDR1 SNHLY and CDR2 FYNNEI. The V end was cut by 3 bases, the J end by 1 base, with 6 bases between. The CDR3 is CASSELVNTGELFF. DNA of the CDR3: TGTGCCAGCAGTGAGTTGGTGAACACCGGGGAGCTGTTTTTT.

This clone appeared a few times. V usage is TRBV30 and J usage is TRBJ1-5; D is unresolved. Trimming cost V 2 bases and J 7 bases, with 21 bases left between them. Looked up from germline, CDR1 is GTSNPN and CDR2 is SVGIG (reference sequence). The CDR3 covers 16 residues. CDR3 DNA sequence: TGTGCCTGGAGTCTGGGTATAGGATCCGGATCGCAGCCCCAGCATTTT. Encoded protein: CAWSLGIGSGSQPQHF.

This clone was found once. The rearrangement joins TRBV5-1 to TRBJ2-7, with 8 bases matching TRBD1. Trimming cost V 0 bases and J 5 bases; bases outside gene matches: 7. Germline V gene lookup returns CDR1 SGHRS and CDR2 YFSETQ. The CDR3 consists of 15 residues. CDR3 loop: CASSLDGQGNHEQYF. The CDR3 DNA is TGCGCCAGCAGCTTGGATGGACAGGGTAACCACGAGCAGTACTTC.

The chain links TRBV30 to TRBJ1-1, with D uncertain. This CDR3 is built from 13 residues. Trimming took off 4 bases at V and 4 bases at J, with 13 bases between the two ends. The germline gives CDR1 GTSNPN, CDR2 SVGIG (reference sequence). For the CDR3, the DNA is TGTGCCTGGATGGAAGTGAGCGGCACTGAAGCTTTCTTT. It is translated as CAWMEVSGTEAFF.

V is TRBV5-1 and J is TRBJ2-2; D is unresolved. The CDR3 sequence is 16 residues long. V lost 0 bases and J lost 2, with 11 bases in between. The germline V gene has CDR1 SGHRS and CDR2 YFSETQ. CDR3 in amino acids: CASSLVVTHNTGELFF. CDR3 DNA: TGCGCCAGCAGCTTGGTAGTGACACACAACACCGGGGAGCTGTTTTTT.

To note about this clone: Other nucleotide sequences from this sample produce the same CDR3. V gene TRBV7-2 combines with J gene TRBJ2-5, with D unclear. This CDR3 has 13 residues. Trimming pared 1 base from V and 4 bases from J, leaving 7 bases between. Germline V CDR1 and CDR2: SGHTA, FQGNSA. This CDR3 is CASSLGSRETQYF. In DNA, the CDR3 is TGTGCCAGCAGCTTAGGGAGTAGAGAGACCCAGTACTTC.

The chain recombines TRBV4-1 with TRBJ2-7, with 8 bases fitting TRBD1. CDR1 and CDR2 (germline): MGHRA, YSYEKL. J gave up 2 bases and V 4 bases, and 4 bases lay outside the gene matches. CDR3 length: 14 amino acids. The CDR3 sequence: CASSLGQDTYEQYF. CDR3 bases: TGCGCCAGCAGCCTGGGACAGGACACCTACGAGCAGTACTTC.